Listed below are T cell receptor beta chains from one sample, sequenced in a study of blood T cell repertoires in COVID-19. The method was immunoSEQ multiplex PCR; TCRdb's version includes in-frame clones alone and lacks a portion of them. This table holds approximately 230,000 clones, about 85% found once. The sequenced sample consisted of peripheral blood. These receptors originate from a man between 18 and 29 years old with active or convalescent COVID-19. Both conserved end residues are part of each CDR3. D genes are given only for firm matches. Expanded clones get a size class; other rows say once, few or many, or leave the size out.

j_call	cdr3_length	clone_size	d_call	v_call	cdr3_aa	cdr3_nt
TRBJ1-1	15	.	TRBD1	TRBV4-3	CASSPPGQGATEAFF	TGCGCCAGCAGCCCACCGGGACAGGGTGCCACTGAAGCTTTCTTT
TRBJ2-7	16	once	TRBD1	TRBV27	CASSLWRGQGANEQYF	TGTGCCAGCAGTTTATGGAGAGGACAGGGGGCTAACGAGCAGTACTTC
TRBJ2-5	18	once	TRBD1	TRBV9	CASSEPLTGTGGEETQYF	TGTGCCAGCAGCGAGCCCCTCACCGGGACAGGGGGAGAAGAGACCCAGTACTTC
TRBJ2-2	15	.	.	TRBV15	CATSRDDAGLGELFF	TGTGCCACCAGCAGAGATGATGCGGGACTTGGGGAGCTGTTTTTT
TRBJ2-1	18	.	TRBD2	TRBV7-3	CASSLRGGRTKSYNEQFF	TGTGCCAGCAGCTTAAGGGGCGGGAGGACCAAATCCTACAATGAGCAGTTCTTC
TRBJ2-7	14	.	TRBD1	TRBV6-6	CASRLTGQMNEQYF	TGTGCCAGCAGACTTACGGGACAGATGAACGAGCAGTACTTC
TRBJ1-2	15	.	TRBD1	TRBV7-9	CASSSDRGPNYGYTF	TGTGCCAGCAGCTCGGACAGGGGTCCTAACTATGGCTACACCTTC
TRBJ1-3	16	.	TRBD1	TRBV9	CASSPHRGSSGNTIYF	TGTGCCAGCAGCCCCCACAGGGGGTCCTCTGGAAACACCATATATTTT
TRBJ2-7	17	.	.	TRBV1	CTSSQDSYRGGAVEQYF	TGCACCAGCAGCCAAGATTCATATCGGGGGGGTGCGGTTGAGCAGTACTTC
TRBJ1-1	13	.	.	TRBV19	CASSQLRATEAFF	TGTGCCAGTAGCCAGCTCAGGGCCACTGAAGCTTTCTTT
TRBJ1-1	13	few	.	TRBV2	CASSVIRNTEAFF	TGTGCCAGCAGTGTTATCAGGAACACTGAAGCTTTCTTT
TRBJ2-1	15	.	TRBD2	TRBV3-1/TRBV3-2	CASSQYSGGDREQFF	TGTGCCAGCAGCCAATATAGCGGGGGGGATCGGGAGCAGTTCTTC
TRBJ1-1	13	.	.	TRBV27	CASSFEENTEAFF	TGTGCCAGCAGTTTTGAGGAGAACACTGAAGCTTTCTTT
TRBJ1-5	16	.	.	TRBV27	CASSLSSRGGNQPQHF	TGTGCCAGCAGTTTATCATCCAGGGGAGGCAATCAGCCCCAGCATTTT
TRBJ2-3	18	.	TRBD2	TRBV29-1	CSVEGGRLAGVDPDTQYF	TGCAGCGTTGAAGGAGGGAGGCTAGCGGGAGTTGATCCAGATACGCAGTATTTT
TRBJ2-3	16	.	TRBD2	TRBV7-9	CASSFPTSRNTDTQYF	TGTGCCAGCAGCTTCCCGACTAGCAGAAACACAGATACGCAGTATTTT
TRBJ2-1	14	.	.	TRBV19	CASSASVYSNEQFF	TGTGCCAGTAGTGCTAGTGTCTATAGCAATGAGCAGTTCTTC
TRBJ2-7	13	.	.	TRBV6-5	CASSPPGVSEQYF	TGTGCCAGCAGTCCCCCAGGGGTTTCCGAGCAGTACTTC
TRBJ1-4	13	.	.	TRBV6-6	CASRRSTNEKLFF	TGTGCCAGCAGACGGTCAACTAATGAAAAACTGTTTTTT
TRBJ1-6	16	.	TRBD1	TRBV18	CASSPVRGDYNSPLHF	TGTGCCAGCTCACCAGTCAGGGGGGACTATAATTCACCCCTCCACTTT
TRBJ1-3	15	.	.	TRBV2	CASRRTGDSGNTIYF	TGTGCCAGCAGACGTACAGGAGACTCTGGAAACACCATATATTTT
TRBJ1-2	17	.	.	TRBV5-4	CASSLAGGARASRGYTF	TGTGCCAGCAGCTTGGCCGGGGGTGCACGGGCTTCGCGGGGCTACACCTTC
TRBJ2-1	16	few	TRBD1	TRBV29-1	CSVEGGDRGAYNEQFF	TGCAGCGTTGAAGGGGGGGACAGGGGTGCCTACAATGAGCAGTTCTTC
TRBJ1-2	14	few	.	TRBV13	CASSLGRGSYGYTF	TGTGCCAGCAGCTTAGGACGGGGTTCCTATGGCTACACCTTC